The clone carrying this T cell receptor beta chain was counted between two and nine times. The target antigen is unknown. The sample is drawn from a study of T-cell memory formation after mild COVID-19. Overall study: TCR clusters largely stayed donor specific.

General observations from the study: CM and EM subsets held most contracting CD4+ clones; EMRA held CD8+ ones. Later expanders leaned toward CD4+, whereas clones contracting from day 15 to 85 were balanced CD4/CD8.

Germline-derived CDR1 and CDR2 are SGHTA and FQGNSA. The CDR3 length is 13 residues. Germline trimming cut 4 bases from V and 3 bases from J; bases unmatched to any gene: 3. Constant-segment-primed 5'RACE gave TCR alpha and TCR beta cDNA libraries with sample barcodes and UMIs. TCRdb re-derived calls from the 5' RACE reads in MiXCR, one entry per CDR3 protein. The profile shows roughly 500,000 distinct CDR3 sequences, around 20% of them singletons. Material: PBMCs or a T cell subset sorted from them (not recorded which). This TCR was sampled from an adult woman who had mild COVID-19 (a few samples of this study predate the infection). Cell type and time point are not known. The V and J genes are TRBV7-2 and TRBJ2-7; 7 bases line up with TRBD2. The CDR3 spells CASSWEGFYEQYF. The CDR3 coding sequence is TGTGCCAGCAGCTGGGAGGGTTTCTACGAGCAGTACTTC.